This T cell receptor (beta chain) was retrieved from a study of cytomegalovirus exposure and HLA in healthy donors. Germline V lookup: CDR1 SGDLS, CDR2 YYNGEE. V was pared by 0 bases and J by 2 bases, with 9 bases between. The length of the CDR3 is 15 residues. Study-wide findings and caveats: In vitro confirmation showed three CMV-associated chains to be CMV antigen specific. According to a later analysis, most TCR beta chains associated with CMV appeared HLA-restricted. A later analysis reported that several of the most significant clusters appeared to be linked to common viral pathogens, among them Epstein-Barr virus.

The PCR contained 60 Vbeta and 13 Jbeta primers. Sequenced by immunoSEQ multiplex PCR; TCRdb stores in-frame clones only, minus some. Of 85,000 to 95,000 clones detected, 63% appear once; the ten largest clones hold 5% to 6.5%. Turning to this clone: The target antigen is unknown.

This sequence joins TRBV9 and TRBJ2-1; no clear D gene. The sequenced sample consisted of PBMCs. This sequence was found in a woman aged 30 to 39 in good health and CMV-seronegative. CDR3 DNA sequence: TGTGCCAGCAGCGTAGAATCGGAGACCTACAATGAGCAGTTCTTC. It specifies CASSVESETYNEQFF.